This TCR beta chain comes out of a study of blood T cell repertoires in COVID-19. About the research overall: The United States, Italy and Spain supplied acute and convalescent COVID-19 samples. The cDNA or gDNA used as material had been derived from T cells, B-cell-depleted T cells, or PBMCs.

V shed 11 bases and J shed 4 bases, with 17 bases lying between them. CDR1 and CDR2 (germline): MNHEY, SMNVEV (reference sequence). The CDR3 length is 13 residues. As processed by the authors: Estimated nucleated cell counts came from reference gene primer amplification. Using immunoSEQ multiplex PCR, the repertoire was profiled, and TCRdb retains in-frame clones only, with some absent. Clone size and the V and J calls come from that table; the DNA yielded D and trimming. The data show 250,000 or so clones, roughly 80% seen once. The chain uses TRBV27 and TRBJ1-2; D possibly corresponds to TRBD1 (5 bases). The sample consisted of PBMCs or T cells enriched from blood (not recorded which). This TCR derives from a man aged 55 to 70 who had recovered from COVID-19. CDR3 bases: TGTGCCTCTAGACGGGGGACGGGCTATGGCTACACCTTC. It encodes CASRRGTGYGYTF.